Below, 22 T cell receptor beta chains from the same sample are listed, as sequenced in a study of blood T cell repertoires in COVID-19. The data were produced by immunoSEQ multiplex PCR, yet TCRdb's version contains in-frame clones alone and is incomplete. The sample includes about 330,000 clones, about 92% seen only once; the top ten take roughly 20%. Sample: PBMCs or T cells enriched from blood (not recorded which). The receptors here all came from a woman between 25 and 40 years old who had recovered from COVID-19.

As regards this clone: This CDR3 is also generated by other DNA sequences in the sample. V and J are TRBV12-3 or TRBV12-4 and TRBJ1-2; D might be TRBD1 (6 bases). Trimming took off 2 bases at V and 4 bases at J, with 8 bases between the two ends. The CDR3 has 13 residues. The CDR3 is CASSLRGGYGYTF. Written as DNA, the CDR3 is TGTGCCAGCAGTTTAAGGGGGGGCTATGGCTACACCTTC.

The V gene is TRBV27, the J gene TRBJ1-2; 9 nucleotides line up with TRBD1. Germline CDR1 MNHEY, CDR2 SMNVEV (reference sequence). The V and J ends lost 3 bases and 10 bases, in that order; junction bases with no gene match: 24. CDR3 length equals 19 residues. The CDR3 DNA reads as TGTGCCAGCAGTTTTAGGTGGGACAGGGTTTTAGGGAGACAGTTTACCTACACCTTC. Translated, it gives CASSFRWDRVLGRQFTYTF.

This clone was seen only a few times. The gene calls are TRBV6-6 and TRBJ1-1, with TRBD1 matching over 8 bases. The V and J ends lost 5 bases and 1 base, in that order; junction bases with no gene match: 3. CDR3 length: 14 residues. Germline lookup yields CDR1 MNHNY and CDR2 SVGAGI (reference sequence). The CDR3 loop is CASSPGQGNTEAFF. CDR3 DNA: TGTGCCAGCAGTCCTGGACAGGGGAACACTGAAGCTTTCTTT.

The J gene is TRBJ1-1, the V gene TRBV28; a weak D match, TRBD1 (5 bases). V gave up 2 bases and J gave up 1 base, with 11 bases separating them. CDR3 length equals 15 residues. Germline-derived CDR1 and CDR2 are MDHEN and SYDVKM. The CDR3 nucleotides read TGTGCCAGCAGTTTACCAGGGATCGGGAACACTGAAGCTTTCTTT. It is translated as CASSLPGIGNTEAFF.

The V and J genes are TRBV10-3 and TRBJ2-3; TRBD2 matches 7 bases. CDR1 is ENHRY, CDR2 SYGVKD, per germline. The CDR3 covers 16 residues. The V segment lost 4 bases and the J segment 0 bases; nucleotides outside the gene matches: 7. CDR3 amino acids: CAISGSSGLSTDTQYF. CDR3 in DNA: TGTGCCATCAGTGGGTCTAGCGGACTTAGCACAGATACGCAGTATTTT.

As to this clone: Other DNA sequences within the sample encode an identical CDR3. The CDR3 here is CASSQGTGNQPQHF. The CDR3 DNA sequence: TGCGCCAGCAGCCAAGGGACAGGTAATCAGCCCCAGCATTTT. The V gene is TRBV4-1, the J gene TRBJ1-5, with 7 bases matching TRBD1. CDR3 length equals 14 residues. With 1 base clipped from V and 4 bases from J, the junction kept 1 base outside the gene matches. The V gene's germline CDR1 is MGHRA and CDR2 YSYEKL.

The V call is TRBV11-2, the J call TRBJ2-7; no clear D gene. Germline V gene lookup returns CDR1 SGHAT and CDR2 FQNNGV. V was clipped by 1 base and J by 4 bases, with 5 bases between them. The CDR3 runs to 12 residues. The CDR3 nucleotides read TGTGCCAGCAGCTTAGCGGGTTACGAGCAGTACTTC. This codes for CASSLAGYEQYF.

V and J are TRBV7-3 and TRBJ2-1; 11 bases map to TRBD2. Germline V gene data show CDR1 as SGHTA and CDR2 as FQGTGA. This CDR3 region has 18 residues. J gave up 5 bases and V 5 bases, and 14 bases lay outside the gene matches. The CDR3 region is CASSPLYRLAGPDNEQFF. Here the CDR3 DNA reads TGTGCCAGCAGCCCCCTATACCGACTAGCGGGGCCTGACAATGAGCAGTTCTTC. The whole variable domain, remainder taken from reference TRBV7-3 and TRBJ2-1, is GAGVSQTPSNKVTEKGKYVELRCDPISGHTALYWYRQSLGQGPEFLIYFQGTGAADDSGLPNDRFFAVRPEGSVSTLKIQRTERGDSAVYLCASSPLYRLAGPDNEQFFGPGTRLTVL.

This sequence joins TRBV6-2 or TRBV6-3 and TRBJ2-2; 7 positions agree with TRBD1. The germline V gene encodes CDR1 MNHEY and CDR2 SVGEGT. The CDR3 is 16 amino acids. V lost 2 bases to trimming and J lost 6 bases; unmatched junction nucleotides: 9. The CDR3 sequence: CASSYRRQGRAGELFF. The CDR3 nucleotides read TGTGCCAGCAGTTACCGGAGACAGGGCCGCGCCGGGGAGCTGTTTTTT.

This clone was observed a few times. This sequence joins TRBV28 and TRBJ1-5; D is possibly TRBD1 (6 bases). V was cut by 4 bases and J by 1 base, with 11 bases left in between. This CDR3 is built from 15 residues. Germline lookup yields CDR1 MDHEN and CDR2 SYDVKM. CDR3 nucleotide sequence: TGTGCCAGCAGTTACACAGGGTCCAGCAATCAGCCCCAGCATTTT. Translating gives CASSYTGSSNQPQHF.

This CDR3 is CASSPGFGEKLFF. Written as DNA, the CDR3 is TGTGCCAGTAGTCCGGGGTTCGGAGAAAAACTGTTTTTT. The V gene is TRBV19, the J gene TRBJ1-4, with D hard to call. Germline V CDR1 and CDR2: LNHDA, SQIVND (reference sequence). The CDR3 runs 13 residues. Trimming left V 5 bases short and J 8 bases short, with 12 bases between.

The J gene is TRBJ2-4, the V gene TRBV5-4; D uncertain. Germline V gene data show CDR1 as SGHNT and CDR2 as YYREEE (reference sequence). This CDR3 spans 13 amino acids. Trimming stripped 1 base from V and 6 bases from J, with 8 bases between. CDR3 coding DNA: TGTGCCAGCAGCTTGTCCCCAGGAAACATTCAGTACTTC. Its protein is CASSLSPGNIQYF.

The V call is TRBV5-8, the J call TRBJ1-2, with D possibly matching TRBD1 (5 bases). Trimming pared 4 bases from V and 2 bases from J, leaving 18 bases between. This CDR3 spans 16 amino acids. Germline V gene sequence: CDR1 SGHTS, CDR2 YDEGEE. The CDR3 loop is CASSRLQGGRNYGYTF. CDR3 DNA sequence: TGTGCCAGCAGCCGCCTCCAGGGCGGAAGAAACTATGGCTACACCTTC.

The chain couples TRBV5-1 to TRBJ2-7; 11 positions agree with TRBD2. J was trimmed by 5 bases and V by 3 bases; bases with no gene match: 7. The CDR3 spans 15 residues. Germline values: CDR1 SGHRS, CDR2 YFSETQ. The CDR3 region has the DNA TGCGCCAGCAGCTCTAAGACTAGCGGGGTCGACGAGCAGTACTTC. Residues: CASSSKTSGVDEQYF.

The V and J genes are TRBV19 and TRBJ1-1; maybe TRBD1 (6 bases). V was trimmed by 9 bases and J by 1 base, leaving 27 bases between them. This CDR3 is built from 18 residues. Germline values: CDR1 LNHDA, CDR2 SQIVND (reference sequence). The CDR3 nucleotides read TGTGCCAGCACCCCGTGGGAGGGGGGCGATCGGAGGAACACTGAAGCTTTCTTT. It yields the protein CASTPWEGGDRRNTEAFF.

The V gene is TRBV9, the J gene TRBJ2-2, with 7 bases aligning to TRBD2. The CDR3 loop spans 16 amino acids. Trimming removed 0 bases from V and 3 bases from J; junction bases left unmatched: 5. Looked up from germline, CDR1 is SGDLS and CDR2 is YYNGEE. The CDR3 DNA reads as TGTGCCAGCAGCGTAGATGCTAGCGGTTACACCGGGGAGCTGTTTTTT. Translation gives CASSVDASGYTGELFF.

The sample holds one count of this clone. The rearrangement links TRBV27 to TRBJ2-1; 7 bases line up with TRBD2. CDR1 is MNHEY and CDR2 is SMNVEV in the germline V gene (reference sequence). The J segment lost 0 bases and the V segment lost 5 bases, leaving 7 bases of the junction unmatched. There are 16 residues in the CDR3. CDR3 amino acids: CASSISSGNSYNEQFF. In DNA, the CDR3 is TGTGCCAGCAGTATTTCTAGCGGAAACTCCTACAATGAGCAGTTCTTC.

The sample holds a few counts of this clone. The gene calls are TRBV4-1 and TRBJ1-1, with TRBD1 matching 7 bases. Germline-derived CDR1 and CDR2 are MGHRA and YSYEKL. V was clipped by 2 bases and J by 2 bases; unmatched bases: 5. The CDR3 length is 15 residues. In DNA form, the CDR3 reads TGCGCCAGCAGCCAAATAGGGGGCTTAAACACTGAAGCTTTCTTT. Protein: CASSQIGGLNTEAFF.

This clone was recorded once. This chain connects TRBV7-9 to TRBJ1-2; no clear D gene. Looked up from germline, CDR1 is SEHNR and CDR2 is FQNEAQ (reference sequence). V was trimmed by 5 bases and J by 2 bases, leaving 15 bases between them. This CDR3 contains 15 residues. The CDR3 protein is CASSPTFVQNYGYTF. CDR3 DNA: TGTGCCAGCAGCCCGACATTCGTTCAGAACTATGGCTACACCTTC.

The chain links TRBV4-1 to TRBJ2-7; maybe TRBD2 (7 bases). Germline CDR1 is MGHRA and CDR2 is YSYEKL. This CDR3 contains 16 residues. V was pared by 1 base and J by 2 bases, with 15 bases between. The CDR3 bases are TGCGCCAGCAGCCAAGGGGCGGGGGCGATTGCCTACGAGCAGTACTTC. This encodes CASSQGAGAIAYEQYF.

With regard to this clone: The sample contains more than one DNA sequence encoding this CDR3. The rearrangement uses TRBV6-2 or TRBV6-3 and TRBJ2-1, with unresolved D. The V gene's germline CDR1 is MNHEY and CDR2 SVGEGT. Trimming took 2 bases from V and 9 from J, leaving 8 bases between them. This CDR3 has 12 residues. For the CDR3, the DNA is TGTGCCAGCAGTTACAGAGTTGGTGAGCAGTTCTTC. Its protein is CASSYRVGEQFF.

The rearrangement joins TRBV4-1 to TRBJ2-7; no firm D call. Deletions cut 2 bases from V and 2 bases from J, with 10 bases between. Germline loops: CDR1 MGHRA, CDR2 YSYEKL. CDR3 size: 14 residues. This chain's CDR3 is CASSQSRYAYEQYF. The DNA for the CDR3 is TGCGCCAGCAGCCAAAGTCGGTATGCCTACGAGCAGTACTTC.